This TCR beta chain emerged from a study of blood T cell repertoires in COVID-19. Study overall: COVID-19 samples collected from the United States, Italy and Spain covered acute and convalescent phases. PBMCs, B-cell-depleted T cells, or T cells were the source of the cDNA or gDNA that made up the material.

Recovered status applied to Cohort 3 donors who had two consecutive negative PCRs. It also applied to those with clearance or with symptom resolution. The data were produced by immunoSEQ multiplex PCR, yet TCRdb's version contains in-frame clones alone and is incomplete. The sample lists 350,000 to 550,000 clones, around 87% occurring once. The germline gives CDR1 KGHSH, CDR2 LQKENI. With 3 bases removed from V and 0 bases from J, the gap between germline ends came to 12 bases. This CDR3 has 15 amino acids. In this sample, this clone turned up once. Sequencing was carried out using PBMCs or T cells enriched from blood (not recorded which). The rearrangement links TRBV18 to TRBJ2-7; tentatively, D is TRBD1 (6 bases). The sequence was collected from a man aged 30-40 years who had recovered from COVID-19. The CDR3 bases are TGTGCCAGCTCACCGCAGGGGTTAAGCTCCTACGAGCAGTACTTC. It encodes CASSPQGLSSYEQYF. Drawing the rest from reference TRBV18 and TRBJ2-7, the complete variable domain is NAGVMQNPRHLVRRRGQEARLRCSPMKGHSHVYWYRQLPEEGLKFMVYLQKENIIDESGMPKERFSAEFPKEGPSILRIQQVVRGDSAAYFCASSPQGLSSYEQYFGPGTRLTVT.